These 32 T cell receptor beta chains were all obtained from the same sample, sequenced in a study of blood T cell repertoires in COVID-19. Profiling relied on immunoSEQ multiplex PCR, and the TCRdb table lists in-frame clones only, not all of them. The table has under 250,000 clones, around nine tenths seen once; the top ten hold about 1.7%. Sequenced input: peripheral blood. All receptors derive from a woman aged 55-69 years who had recovered from COVID-19.

The chain links TRBV7-2 to TRBJ2-7, with TRBD2 matching 9 bases. Unmatched junction bases numbered 11, after V lost 5 bases and J lost 6 bases. This CDR3 region has 15 residues. CDR1 is SGHTA, CDR2 FQGNSA, per germline. As DNA, the CDR3 is TGTGCCAGCAGCATGTCCGGGACTAGCACGTTCGAGCAGTACTTC. Protein product: CASSMSGTSTFEQYF.

The V call is TRBV29-1, the J call TRBJ1-3; D is ambiguous. The CDR3 runs to 12 residues. V was trimmed by 6 bases and J by 2 bases, leaving 8 bases between them. CDR1 and CDR2 from the germline V gene are SQVTM and ANQGSEA. The CDR3 sequence: CSVRSAGNTIYF. As DNA, the CDR3 is TGCAGCGTGAGGAGTGCTGGAAACACCATATATTTT.

The V call is TRBV27, the J call TRBJ2-1; the match to TRBD2 covers 8 bases. Germline V gene data show CDR1 as MNHEY and CDR2 as SMNVEV (reference sequence). The CDR3 is 13 amino acids. V was clipped by 3 bases and J by 10 bases; unmatched bases: 5. The CDR3: CASSFPAGVEQFF. The CDR3 DNA reads TGTGCCAGCAGTTTCCCAGCGGGGGTAGAGCAGTTCTTC.

The chain couples TRBV29-1 to TRBJ2-3, with unresolved D. This CDR3 contains 15 residues. The V and J ends lost 4 bases and 6 bases respectively, with 20 bases between them. CDR1 is SQVTM and CDR2 is ANQGSEA in the germline V gene. CDR3 DNA: TGCAGCGTTGCGCGGTCGCCCCCCCCTTCGGATACGCAGTATTTT. It specifies CSVARSPPPSDTQYF.

The CDR3 region has the DNA TGTGCCAGCAGTTTGGCAGGGGGCACTGAAGCTTTCTTT. This translates into CASSLAGGTEAFF. The chain combines TRBV28 with TRBJ1-1; the match to TRBD1 covers 7 bases. This CDR3 spans 13 amino acids. In germline, CDR1 is MDHEN, CDR2 SYDVKM. V shed 3 bases, J shed 4 bases, and the junction held 2 bases outside the gene matches.

The genes are TRBV6-2 or TRBV6-3 and TRBJ2-6; D is uncertain. From germline, CDR1 is MNHEY and CDR2 SVGEGT. CDR3 length equals 13 residues. V lost 6 bases and J 4 bases, leaving 7 bases between the germline ends. The CDR3 bases are TGTGCCAGCAGCCGAACAGGGGCCAACGTCCTGACTTTC. It is translated as CASSRTGANVLTF.

The J gene is TRBJ1-1, the V gene TRBV18; tentatively, D is TRBD1 (5 bases). This CDR3 has 14 residues. V was clipped by 6 bases and J by 3 bases, with 14 bases between them. From germline, CDR1 is KGHSH and CDR2 LQKENI. The CDR3 here is CASSQAGRHTEAFF. In DNA, the CDR3 is TGTGCCAGCTCTCAAGCGGGACGGCACACTGAAGCTTTCTTT.

About this clone itself: At one end, the junction sequence differs from germline, possibly due to a read error. CDR3 loop: CALKGGGSHNEQFF. In DNA form, the CDR3 reads TGTGCCCTTAAAGGGGGGGGCTCCCACAATGAGCAGTTCTTC. The chain employs TRBV10-3 and TRBJ2-1; perhaps TRBD2 as D (7 bases). The CDR3 is 14 amino acids. Germline V CDR1 and CDR2: ENHRY, SYGVKD.

The V call is TRBV6-5, the J call TRBJ2-5, with 9 bases matching TRBD1. The CDR3 has 13 residues. Looked up from germline, CDR1 is MNHEY and CDR2 is SVGAGI. V lost 8 bases to trimming and J lost 5 bases; unmatched junction nucleotides: 6. The CDR3 sequence: CASLTGGRETQYF. In DNA form, the CDR3 reads TGTGCCAGCCTGACAGGGGGTAGGGAGACCCAGTACTTC.

The chain recombines TRBV11-3 with TRBJ2-1; 15 nucleotides line up with TRBD2. Germline trimming cut 2 bases from V and 3 bases from J; bases unmatched to any gene: 11. Germline CDR1 is SGHNT and CDR2 is YENEEA. The CDR3 covers 20 residues. CDR3 sequence: CASSLRGGTSGGIHYNEQFF. CDR3 sequence (DNA): TGTGCCAGCAGCTTACGCGGCGGGACTAGCGGGGGGATACACTACAATGAGCAGTTCTTC.

CDR3 in amino acids: CASSINRLGEKLFF. The CDR3 nucleotides are TGTGCCAGTAGTATAAACCGACTAGGAGAAAAACTGTTTTTT. The chain couples TRBV19 to TRBJ1-4; no definite D call. Trimming shortened V by 2 bases and J by 8 bases, and 12 bases separated the two germline ends. The CDR3 totals 14 residues. CDR1 LNHDA and CDR2 SQIVND come from the germline V gene (reference sequence).

V and J are TRBV4-1 and TRBJ1-1; TRBD1 matches at 9 bases. Per germline, CDR1 MGHRA and CDR2 YSYEKL. The CDR3 is 18 residues long. With V trimmed by 1 base and J by 11 bases, 20 bases remained unmatched. The CDR3 coding sequence is TGCGCCAGCAGCCAAGTGAGGGCGGACAGGGGCTTTTCGTTAGTGGCTTTCTTT. Translation: CASSQVRADRGFSLVAFF.

The chain carries TRBV6-5 and TRBJ1-2; possible D gene TRBD1, 5 bases. The CDR3 is 13 amino acids. The germline gives CDR1 MNHEY, CDR2 SVGAGI. The V gene lost 7 bases and the J gene lost 5 bases, with 14 bases spanning the gap. CDR3 region: CASTSRGKYGYTF. In DNA, the CDR3 is TGTGCCAGCACCAGTAGGGGTAAATATGGCTACACCTTC.

The sample holds one count of this clone. This rearrangement joins TRBV6-5 to TRBJ2-5, with D maybe TRBD2 (7 bases). Germline assignment: CDR1 MNHEY and CDR2 SVGAGI. V lost 2 bases and J lost 1, with 8 bases in between. This CDR3 region has 14 residues. The CDR3 DNA reads as TGTGCCAGCAGTTACCGGGGGGCCCAAGAGACCCAGTACTTC. It specifies CASSYRGAQETQYF.

The genes are TRBV28 and TRBJ1-6, with D possibly being TRBD1 (6 bases). This CDR3 region has 19 residues. CDR1 MDHEN and CDR2 SYDVKM come from the germline V gene. Trimming stripped 8 bases from V and 8 bases from J, with 31 bases between. CDR3 sequence reads: CASRSWGHTWGQSYSPLHF. CDR3 DNA: TGTGCCAGCCGATCCTGGGGGCATACATGGGGGCAGAGTTATTCACCCCTCCACTTT.

This sequence joins TRBV28 and TRBJ1-4; no definite D call. Between the trimmed V and J ends, which lost 6 bases and 4 bases, there was a span of 18 bases. Germline values: CDR1 MDHEN, CDR2 SYDVKM. CDR3 size: 16 residues. This chain's CDR3 is CASSRLWGAVNEKLFF. CDR3 coding DNA: TGTGCCAGCAGCCGACTATGGGGTGCAGTTAATGAAAAACTGTTTTTT.

As regards this clone: Other DNA variants within this sample encode the same CDR3. The V gene is TRBV25-1, the J gene TRBJ2-5, with D perhaps TRBD1 (6 bases). Germline lookup yields CDR1 MGHDK and CDR2 SYGVNS. Trimming stripped 4 bases from V and 2 bases from J, with 11 bases between. CDR3 size: 14 residues. CDR3 nucleotide sequence: TGTGCCAGCAGTGCTCCTGACAGGCAAGAGACCCAGTACTTC. Amino acids: CASSAPDRQETQYF.

The chain employs TRBV6-5 and TRBJ2-7; possible D gene TRBD1, 6 bases. V lost 3 bases and J 3 bases, leaving 12 bases between the germline ends. Germline V gene sequence: CDR1 MNHEY, CDR2 SVGAGI. The CDR3 runs to 14 residues. CDR3 amino acids: CASSYLQGSYEQYF. CDR3 nucleotides: TGTGCCAGCAGTTATTTACAGGGAAGCTACGAGCAGTACTTC.

This clone was seen a handful of times. V and J are TRBV19 and TRBJ1-6; the D is unclear. CDR1 is LNHDA and CDR2 is SQIVND in the germline V gene (reference sequence). The CDR3 is 13 amino acids. The germline V and J ends were trimmed by 5 bases and 8 bases, with 10 bases remaining between them. The CDR3 DNA follows: TGTGCCAGTAGTGAACAGAGAGATTCACCCCTCCACTTT. It specifies CASSEQRDSPLHF.

This clone was detected once. The V and J genes are TRBV6-2 or TRBV6-3 and TRBJ2-7; 14 positions match TRBD2. CDR3 length: 17 residues. The J segment lost 0 bases and the V segment lost 6 bases, leaving 7 bases of the junction unmatched. CDR1 and CDR2 (germline): MNHEY, SVGEGT. DNA for the CDR3: TGTGCCAGCAGCCGCGGGACTAGCGGGGGAAGCTCCTACGAGCAGTACTTC. Residues: CASSRGTSGGSSYEQYF.

The chain recombines TRBV3-1 (or the pseudogene TRBV3-2) with TRBJ1-3; D perhaps matches TRBD1 (6 bases). The CDR3 is 16 residues long. V lost 1 base and J 4 bases, leaving 14 bases between the germline ends. Germline-derived CDR1 and CDR2 are LGHDT and YNNKEL (reference sequence). CDR3 sequence: CASSQVPQGIGNTIYF. The CDR3 region has the DNA TGTGCCAGCAGCCAAGTCCCACAGGGAATAGGAAACACCATATATTTT.

V and J are TRBV19 and TRBJ2-3; perhaps TRBD2 as D (7 bases). The ends were cut back, 7 bases at V and 3 bases at J, with 17 bases in the middle. Germline CDR1 and CDR2: LNHDA and SQIVND (reference sequence). This CDR3 has 15 amino acids. The CDR3 is CASTLGGGFTDTQYF. The CDR3 DNA follows: TGTGCCAGTACCCTGGGGGGGGGCTTTACAGATACGCAGTATTTT.

The chain combines TRBV5-5 with TRBJ2-5, with TRBD2 matching over 11 bases. The CDR3 totals 18 residues. After removal of 4 bases from V and 0 bases from J, the junction contained 11 bases not matched to a gene. Looked up from germline, CDR1 is SGHKS and CDR2 is YYEKEE (reference sequence). The DNA of the CDR3 is TGTGCCAGCAGCCAGGGACTAGCGGAATGGGGGTACCAAGAGACCCAGTACTTC. Its protein product is CASSQGLAEWGYQETQYF.

A few counts support this clone. The chain combines TRBV7-8 with TRBJ2-1, with D possibly being TRBD1 (5 bases). CDR3 length: 16 amino acids. The germline V gene has CDR1 SGHVS and CDR2 FQNEAQ. Trimming shortened V by 1 base and J by 0 bases, and 10 bases separated the two germline ends. In DNA, the CDR3 is TGTGCCAGCAGCTTAGTGGCAGGGATCTCCTACAATGAGCAGTTCTTC. Translated: CASSLVAGISYNEQFF.

The chain employs TRBV11-1 and TRBJ1-3; D is uncertain. The CDR3 has 12 amino acids. V lost 2 bases to trimming and J lost 4 bases, with 3 bases between them. CDR1 SGHAT and CDR2 FQDESV come from the germline V gene (reference sequence). The CDR3 spells CASSLPGNTIYF. CDR3 coding DNA: TGTGCCAGCAGCTTACCAGGAAACACCATATATTTT.

The rearrangement uses TRBV4-1 and TRBJ1-6; TRBD1 is a possible D gene (6 bases). The germline V gene has CDR1 MGHRA and CDR2 YSYEKL. Trimming removed 1 base from V and 6 bases from J, with 13 bases in between. There are 16 residues in the CDR3. The CDR3 DNA is TGCGCCAGCAGCCAAGTTCCAACACAGGGTAATTCACCCCTCCACTTT. Amino acids: CASSQVPTQGNSPLHF.

This clone was seen only once. This rearrangement joins TRBV28 to TRBJ1-2; 8 bases are a match to TRBD1. This CDR3 is built from 19 residues. CDR1 MDHEN and CDR2 SYDVKM come from the germline V gene. J lost 0 bases, V lost 8 bases, and 20 bases had no gene match. CDR3 loop: CASSLSNGHRGKTNYGYTF. CDR3 nucleotide sequence: TGTGCCAGCTCCCTATCTAACGGGCACAGGGGGAAAACTAACTATGGCTACACCTTC.

This rearrangement joins TRBV7-3 to TRBJ2-1; D is perhaps TRBD2 (5 bases). This CDR3 contains 15 residues. Looked up from germline, CDR1 is SGHTA and CDR2 is FQGTGA. Trimming removed 9 bases from V and 2 bases from J, with 17 bases in between. Here the CDR3 reads CASVADSETYNEQFF. The CDR3 nucleotides are TGTGCCAGTGTGGCGGACTCGGAAACCTACAATGAGCAGTTCTTC.

V is TRBV7-3 and J is TRBJ2-5; D is unclear. V gave up 2 bases and J gave up 5 bases, with 15 bases separating them. The CDR3 totals 15 residues. Germline V CDR1 and CDR2: SGHTA, FQGTGA. The CDR3 spells CASSLHGGDGETQYF. The CDR3 DNA follows: TGTGCCAGCAGCTTACACGGTGGCGACGGGGAGACCCAGTACTTC.

The V call is TRBV4-3, the J call TRBJ2-3, with 13 bases aligning to TRBD2. Germline CDR1 reads LGHNA; CDR2 reads YSLEER. J lost 0 bases, V lost 0 bases, and 3 bases had no gene match. The CDR3 covers 18 residues. CDR3 sequence reads: CASSQELAGGPSTDTQYF. The CDR3 region has the DNA TGCGCCAGCAGCCAAGAACTAGCGGGGGGGCCGAGCACAGATACGCAGTATTTT.

The V call is TRBV2, the J call TRBJ1-1, with a possible D match to TRBD1 (6 bases). Germline-derived CDR1 and CDR2 are SNHLY and FYNNEI. Trimming took 3 bases from V and 8 from J, leaving 16 bases between them. CDR3 length: 14 residues. In nucleotides, the CDR3 is TGTGCCAGCAGTGATACGGGGGGCGCTTCCGAAGCTTTCTTT. Amino acid sequence: CASSDTGGASEAFF.

The genes are TRBV10-3 and TRBJ1-1; D remains ambiguous. V lost 4 bases and J lost 1, with 10 bases in between. In germline, CDR1 is ENHRY, CDR2 SYGVKD. This CDR3 comprises 14 residues. This CDR3 reads CAISGLAENTEAFF. The CDR3 region has the DNA TGTGCCATCAGTGGGTTAGCGGAGAACACTGAAGCTTTCTTT.